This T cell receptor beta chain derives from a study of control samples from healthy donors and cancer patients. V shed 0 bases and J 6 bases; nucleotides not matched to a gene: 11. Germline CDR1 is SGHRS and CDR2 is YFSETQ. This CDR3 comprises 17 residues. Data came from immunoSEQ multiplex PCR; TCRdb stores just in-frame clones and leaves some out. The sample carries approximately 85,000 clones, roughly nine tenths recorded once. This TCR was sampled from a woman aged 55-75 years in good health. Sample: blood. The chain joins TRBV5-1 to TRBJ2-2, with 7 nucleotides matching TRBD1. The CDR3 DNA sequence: TGCGCCAGCAGCTTGGACGTGACAGGGAGTATGGCCGGGGAGCTGTTTTTT. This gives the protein CASSLDVTGSMAGELFF.